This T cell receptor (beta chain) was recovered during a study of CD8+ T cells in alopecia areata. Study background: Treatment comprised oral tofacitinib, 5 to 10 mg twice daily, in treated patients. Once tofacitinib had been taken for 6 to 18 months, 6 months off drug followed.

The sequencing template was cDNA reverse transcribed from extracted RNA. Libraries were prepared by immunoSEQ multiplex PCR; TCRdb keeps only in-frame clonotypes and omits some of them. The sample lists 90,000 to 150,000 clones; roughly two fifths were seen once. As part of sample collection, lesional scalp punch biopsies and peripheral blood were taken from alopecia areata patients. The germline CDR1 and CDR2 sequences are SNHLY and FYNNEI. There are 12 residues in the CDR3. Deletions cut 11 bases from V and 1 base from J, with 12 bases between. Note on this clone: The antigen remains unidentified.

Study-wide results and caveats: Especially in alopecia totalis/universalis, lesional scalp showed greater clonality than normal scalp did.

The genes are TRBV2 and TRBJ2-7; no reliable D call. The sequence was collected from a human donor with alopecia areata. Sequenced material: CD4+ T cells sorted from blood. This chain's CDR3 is CAGRAESYEQYF. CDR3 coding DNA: TGTGCCGGACGCGCGGAATCCTACGAGCAGTACTTC.